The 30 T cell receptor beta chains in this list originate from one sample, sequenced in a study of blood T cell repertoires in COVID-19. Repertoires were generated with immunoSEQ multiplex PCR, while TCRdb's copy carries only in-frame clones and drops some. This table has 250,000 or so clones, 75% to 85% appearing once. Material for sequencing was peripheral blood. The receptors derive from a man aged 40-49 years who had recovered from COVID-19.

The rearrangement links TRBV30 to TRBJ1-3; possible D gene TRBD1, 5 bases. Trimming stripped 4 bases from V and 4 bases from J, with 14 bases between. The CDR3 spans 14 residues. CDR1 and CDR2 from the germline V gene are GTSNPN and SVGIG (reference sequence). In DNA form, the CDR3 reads TGTGCCTGGACCTCGGGGGAGACCGGAAACACCATATATTTT. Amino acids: CAWTSGETGNTIYF.

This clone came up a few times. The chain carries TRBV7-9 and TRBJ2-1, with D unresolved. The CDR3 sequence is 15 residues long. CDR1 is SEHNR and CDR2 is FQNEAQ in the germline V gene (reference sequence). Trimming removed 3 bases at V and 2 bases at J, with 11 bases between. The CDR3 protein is CASSLYLPPYNEQFF. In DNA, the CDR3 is TGTGCCAGCAGCTTGTACTTACCACCCTACAATGAGCAGTTCTTC.

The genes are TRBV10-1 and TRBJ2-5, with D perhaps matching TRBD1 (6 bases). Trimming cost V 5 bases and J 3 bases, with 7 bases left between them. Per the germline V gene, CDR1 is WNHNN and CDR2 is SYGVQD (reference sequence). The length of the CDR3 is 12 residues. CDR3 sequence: CASSSGEETQYF. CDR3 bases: TGCGCCAGCAGTTCAGGGGAAGAGACCCAGTACTTC.

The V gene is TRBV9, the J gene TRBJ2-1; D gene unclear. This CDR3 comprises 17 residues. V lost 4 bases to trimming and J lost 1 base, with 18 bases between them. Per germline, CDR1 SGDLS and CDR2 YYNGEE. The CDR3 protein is CASSRSTTGTSYNEQFF. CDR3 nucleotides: TGTGCCAGCAGCAGATCCACGACGGGTACGTCCTACAATGAGCAGTTCTTC.

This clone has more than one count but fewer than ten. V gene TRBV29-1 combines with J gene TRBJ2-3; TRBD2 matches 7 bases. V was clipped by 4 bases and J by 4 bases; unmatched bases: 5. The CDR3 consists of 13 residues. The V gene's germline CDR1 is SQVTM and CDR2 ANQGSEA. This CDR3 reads CSVGGGIPDTQYF. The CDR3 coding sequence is TGCAGCGTTGGGGGGGGGATACCAGATACGCAGTATTTT.

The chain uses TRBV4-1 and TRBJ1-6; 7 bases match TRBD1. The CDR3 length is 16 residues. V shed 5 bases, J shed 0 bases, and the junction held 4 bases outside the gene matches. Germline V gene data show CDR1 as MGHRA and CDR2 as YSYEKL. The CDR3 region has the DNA TGCGCCAGCAGCTCCCGACAGGGCTCCTATAATTCACCCCTCCACTTT. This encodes CASSSRQGSYNSPLHF.

CDR3 residues: CASSLPGPFGAGYTF. CDR3 DNA: TGTGCCAGCAGTTTGCCCGGGCCTTTTGGGGCTGGCTACACCTTC. The V gene is TRBV28, the J gene TRBJ1-2; possibly TRBD1 for D (5 bases). V was clipped by 3 bases and J by 7 bases, with 18 bases between them. This CDR3 is built from 15 residues. CDR1 and CDR2 from the germline V gene are MDHEN and SYDVKM.

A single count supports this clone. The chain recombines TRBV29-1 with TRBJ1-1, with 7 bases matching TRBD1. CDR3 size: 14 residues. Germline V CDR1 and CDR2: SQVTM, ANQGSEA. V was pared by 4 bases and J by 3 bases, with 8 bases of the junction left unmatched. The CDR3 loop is CSVAGGPGYTEAFF. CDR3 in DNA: TGCAGCGTTGCAGGGGGTCCAGGGTACACTGAAGCTTTCTTT.

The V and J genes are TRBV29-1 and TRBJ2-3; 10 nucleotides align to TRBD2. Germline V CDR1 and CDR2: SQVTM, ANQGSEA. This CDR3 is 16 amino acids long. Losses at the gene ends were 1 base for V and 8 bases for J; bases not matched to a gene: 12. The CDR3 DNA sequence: TGCAGCGTTGAAGTTAGGACTAGCGGAGAGGGGGCTACGCAGTATTTT. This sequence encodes CSVEVRTSGEGATQYF.

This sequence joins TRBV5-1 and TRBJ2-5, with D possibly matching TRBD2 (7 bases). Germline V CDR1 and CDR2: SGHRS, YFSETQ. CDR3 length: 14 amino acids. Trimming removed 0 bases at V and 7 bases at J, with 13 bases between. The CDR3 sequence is CASSLEGGRGTQYF. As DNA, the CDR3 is TGCGCCAGCAGCTTGGAGGGGGGGCGTGGGACCCAGTACTTC.

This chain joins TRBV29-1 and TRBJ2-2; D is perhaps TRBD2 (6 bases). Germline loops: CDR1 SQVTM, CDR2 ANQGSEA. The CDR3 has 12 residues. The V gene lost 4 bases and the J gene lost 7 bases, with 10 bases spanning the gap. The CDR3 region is CSVGSEGGELFF. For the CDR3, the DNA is TGCAGCGTTGGTTCGGAGGGCGGGGAGCTGTTTTTT.

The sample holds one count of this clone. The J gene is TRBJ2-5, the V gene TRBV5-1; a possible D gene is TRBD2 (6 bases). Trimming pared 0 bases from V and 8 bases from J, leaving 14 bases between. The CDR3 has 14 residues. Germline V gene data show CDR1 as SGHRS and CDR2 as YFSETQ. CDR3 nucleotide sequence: TGCGCCAGCAGCTTGGCCGGGACTCCCTCCACCCAGTACTTC. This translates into CASSLAGTPSTQYF.

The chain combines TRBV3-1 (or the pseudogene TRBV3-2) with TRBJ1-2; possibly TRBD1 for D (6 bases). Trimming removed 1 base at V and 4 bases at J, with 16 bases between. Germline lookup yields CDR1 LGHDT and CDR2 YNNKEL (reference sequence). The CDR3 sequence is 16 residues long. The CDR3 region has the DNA TGTGCCAGCAGCCAAGGTGCAACAGGGTGGGTCTATGGCTACACCTTC. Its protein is CASSQGATGWVYGYTF.

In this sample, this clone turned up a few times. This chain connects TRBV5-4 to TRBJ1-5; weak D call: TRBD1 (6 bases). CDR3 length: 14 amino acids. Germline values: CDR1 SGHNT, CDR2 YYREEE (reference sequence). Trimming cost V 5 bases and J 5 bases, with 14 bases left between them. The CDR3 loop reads CASSQQGMDQPQHF. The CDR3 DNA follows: TGTGCCAGCAGTCAACAGGGAATGGATCAGCCCCAGCATTTT.

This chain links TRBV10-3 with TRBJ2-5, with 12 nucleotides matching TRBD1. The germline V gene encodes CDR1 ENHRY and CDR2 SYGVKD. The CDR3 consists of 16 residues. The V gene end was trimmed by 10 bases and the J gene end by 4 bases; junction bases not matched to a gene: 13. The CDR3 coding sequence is TGTGCCACCGGGACAGGGGGCAACATCGCCGGAGAGACCCAGTACTTC. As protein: CATGTGGNIAGETQYF.

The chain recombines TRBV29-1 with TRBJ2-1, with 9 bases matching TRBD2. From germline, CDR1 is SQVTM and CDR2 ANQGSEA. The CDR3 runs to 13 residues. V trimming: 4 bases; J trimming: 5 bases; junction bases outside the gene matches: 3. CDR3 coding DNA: TGCAGCGTTGGGGCGGGAGGGAACAATGAGCAGTTCTTC. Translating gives CSVGAGGNNEQFF.

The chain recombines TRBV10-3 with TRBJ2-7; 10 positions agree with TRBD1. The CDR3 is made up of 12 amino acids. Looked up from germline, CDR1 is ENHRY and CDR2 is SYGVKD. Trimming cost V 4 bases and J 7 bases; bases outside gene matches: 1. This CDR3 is CAISGTGGEQYF. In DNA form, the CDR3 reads TGTGCCATCAGTGGGACAGGGGGTGAGCAGTACTTC.

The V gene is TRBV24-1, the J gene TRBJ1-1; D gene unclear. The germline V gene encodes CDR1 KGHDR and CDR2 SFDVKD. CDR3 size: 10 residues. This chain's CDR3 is CPMEDTEAFF. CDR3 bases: TGTCCAATGGAGGACACTGAAGCTTTCTTT.

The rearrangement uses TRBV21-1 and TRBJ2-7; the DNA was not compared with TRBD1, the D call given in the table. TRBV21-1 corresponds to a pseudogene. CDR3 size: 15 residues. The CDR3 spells CASSKVTRTAYEQYF. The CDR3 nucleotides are TGTGCCAGCAGCAAAGTAACCAGAACCGCCTACGAGCAGTACTTC.

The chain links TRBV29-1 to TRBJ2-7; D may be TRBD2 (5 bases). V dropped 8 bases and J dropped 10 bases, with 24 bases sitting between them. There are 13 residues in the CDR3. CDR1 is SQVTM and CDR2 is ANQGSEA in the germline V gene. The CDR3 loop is CSSKGRTALEQYF. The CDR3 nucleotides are TGCAGCTCCAAGGGCAGGACCGCACTAGAACAGTACTTC.

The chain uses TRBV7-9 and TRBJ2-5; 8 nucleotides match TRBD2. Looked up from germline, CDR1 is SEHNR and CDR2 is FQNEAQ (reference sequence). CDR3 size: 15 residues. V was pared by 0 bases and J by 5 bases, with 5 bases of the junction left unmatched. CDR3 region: CASSLARAGVETQYF. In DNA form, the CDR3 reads TGTGCCAGCAGCTTAGCGAGAGCGGGGGTTGAGACCCAGTACTTC.

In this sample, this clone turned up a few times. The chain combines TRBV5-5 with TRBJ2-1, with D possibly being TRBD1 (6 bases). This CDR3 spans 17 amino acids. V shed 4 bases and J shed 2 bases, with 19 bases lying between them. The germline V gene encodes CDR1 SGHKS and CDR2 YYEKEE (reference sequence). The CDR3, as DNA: TGTGCCAGCAGCCTTTTCGGGACACCTGTTCCCTACAATGAGCAGTTCTTC. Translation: CASSLFGTPVPYNEQFF. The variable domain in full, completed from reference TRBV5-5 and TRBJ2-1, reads DAGVTQSPTHLIKTRGQQVTLRCSPISGHKSVSWYQQVLGQGPQFIFQYYEKEERGRGNFPDRFSARQFPNYSSELNVNALLLGDSALYLCASSLFGTPVPYNEQFFGPGTRLTVL.

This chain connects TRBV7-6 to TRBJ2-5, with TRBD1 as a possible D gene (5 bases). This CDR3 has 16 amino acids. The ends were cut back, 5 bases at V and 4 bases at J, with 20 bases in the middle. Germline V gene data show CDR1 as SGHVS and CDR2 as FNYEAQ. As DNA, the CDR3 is TGTGCCAGCAGCCCGACCCGTGGTAGCCAGGGAGAGACCCAGTACTTC. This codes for CASSPTRGSQGETQYF.

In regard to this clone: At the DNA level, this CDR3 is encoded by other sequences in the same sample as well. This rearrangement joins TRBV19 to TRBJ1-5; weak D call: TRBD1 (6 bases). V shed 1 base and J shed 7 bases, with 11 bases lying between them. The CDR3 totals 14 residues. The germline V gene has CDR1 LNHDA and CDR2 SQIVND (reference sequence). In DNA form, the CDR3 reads TGTGCCAGTAGTATAGCCAGGGGACGACAGCCCCAGCATTTT. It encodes CASSIARGRQPQHF.

This CDR3 reads CASSLQGLGNEQFF. DNA of the CDR3: TGCGCCAGCAGCTTGCAGGGTCTGGGCAATGAGCAGTTCTTC. The chain has TRBV5-1 and TRBJ2-1; a possible D gene is TRBD1 (5 bases). From germline, CDR1 is SGHRS and CDR2 YFSETQ. The germline V and J ends were trimmed by 1 base and 6 bases, with 11 bases remaining between them. This CDR3 region has 14 residues. The entire variable domain, with the rest obtained from reference TRBV5-1 and TRBJ2-1, is as follows: KAGVTQTPRYLIKTRGQQVTLSCSPISGHRSVSWYQQTPGQGLQFLFEYFSETQRNKGNFPGRFSGRQFSNSRSEMNVSTLELGDSALYLCASSLQGLGNEQFFGPGTRLTVL.

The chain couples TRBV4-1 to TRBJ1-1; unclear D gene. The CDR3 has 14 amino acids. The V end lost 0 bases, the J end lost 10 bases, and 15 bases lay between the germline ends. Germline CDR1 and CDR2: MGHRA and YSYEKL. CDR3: CASSQDLGGSGAFF. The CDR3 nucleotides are TGCGCCAGCAGCCAAGATTTAGGAGGCTCCGGAGCTTTCTTT.

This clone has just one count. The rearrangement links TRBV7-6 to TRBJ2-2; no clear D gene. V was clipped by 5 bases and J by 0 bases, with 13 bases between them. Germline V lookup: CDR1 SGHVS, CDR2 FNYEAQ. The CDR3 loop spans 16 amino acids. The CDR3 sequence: CASSPIPGANTGELFF. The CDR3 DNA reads TGTGCCAGCAGCCCTATTCCAGGCGCGAACACCGGGGAGCTGTTTTTT. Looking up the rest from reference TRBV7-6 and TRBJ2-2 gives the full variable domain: GAGVSQSPRYKVTKRGQDVALRCDPISGHVSLYWYRQALGQGPEFLTYFNYEAQQDKSGLPNDRFSAERPEGSISTLTIQRTEQRDSAMYRCASSPIPGANTGELFFGEGSRLTVL.

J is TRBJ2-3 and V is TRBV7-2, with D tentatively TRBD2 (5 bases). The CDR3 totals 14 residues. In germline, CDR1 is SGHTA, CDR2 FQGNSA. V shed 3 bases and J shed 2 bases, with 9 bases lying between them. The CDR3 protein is CASSLEAVTDTQYF. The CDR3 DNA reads TGTGCCAGCAGCTTGGAAGCGGTCACAGATACGCAGTATTTT.

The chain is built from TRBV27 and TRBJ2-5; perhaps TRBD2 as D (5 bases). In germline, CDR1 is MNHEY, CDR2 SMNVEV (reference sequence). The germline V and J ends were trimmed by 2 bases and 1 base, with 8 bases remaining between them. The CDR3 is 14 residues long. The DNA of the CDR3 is TGTGCCAGCAGTTTAGGGAGCCCCCAAGAGACCCAGTACTTC. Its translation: CASSLGSPQETQYF.

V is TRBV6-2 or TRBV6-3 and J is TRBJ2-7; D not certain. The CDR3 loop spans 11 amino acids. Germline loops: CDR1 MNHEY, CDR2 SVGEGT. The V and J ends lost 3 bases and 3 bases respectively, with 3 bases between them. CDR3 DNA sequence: TGTGCCAGCAGTTATTACTACGAGCAGTACTTC. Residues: CASSYYYEQYF.